This TCR beta chain was captured by sequencing in a study of cytomegalovirus exposure and HLA in healthy donors. Study summary: Genetic ancestry analysis placed approximately 78% of the 398 donors that were genotyped in the Caucasian-associated cluster.

Of note for this clone: Its antigen is still unknown.

The PCR made use of 60 Vbeta and 13 Jbeta primers. Original data processing: Approximately 10 million shared chains were among approximately 80 million unique TCR beta chains counted in a later analysis. The table came from immunoSEQ multiplex PCR; TCRdb's copy has only in-frame clones and leaves some out. From that table come the V and J calls and clone size; the DNA was used to work out D and trimming. This table has about 210,000 clones, 87% appearing once. Study-wide points: Among the most significant clusters, several appeared linked to common viral pathogens in a later analysis. HLA restriction was apparent for most CMV-associated TCR beta chains in a later analysis.

Deletions cut 11 bases from V and 3 bases from J, with 13 bases between. The length of the CDR3 is 13 residues. The V gene's germline CDR1 is MNHEY and CDR2 SMNVEV (reference sequence). This sequence joins TRBV27 and TRBJ2-2; weak D call: TRBD2 (6 bases). This sequence originates from a boy aged 2 to 10 in good health and CMV-seronegative. The sequencing sample was made of PBMCs. CDR3 loop: CARRGPDTGELFF. CDR3 nucleotides: TGTGCCCGGCGGGGCCCAGACACCGGGGAGCTGTTTTTT.